These 19 T cell receptor beta chains were sequenced from one sample in a study of T cell responses to AZD1222 COVID-19 vaccine. Libraries were prepared by immunoSEQ multiplex PCR; TCRdb keeps only in-frame clonotypes and omits some of them. The sample has about 120,000 clones, 80% to 90% seen once. The sequencing used peripheral blood, collected on day 0 of MenACWY control vaccination. The receptors were gathered from an adult in good health.

The chain carries TRBV5-4 and TRBJ2-1, with D hard to call. Germline loops: CDR1 SGHNT, CDR2 YYREEE (reference sequence). V lost 1 base and J 10 bases, leaving 12 bases between the germline ends. The CDR3 contains 13 residues. CDR3 sequence (DNA): TGTGCCAGCAGCTTGCCTGCAGTCTTCGAGCAGTTCTTC. Its protein product is CASSLPAVFEQFF. The entire variable domain, with the rest obtained from reference TRBV5-4 and TRBJ2-1, is as follows: ETGVTQSPTHLIKTRGQQVTLRCSSQSGHNTVSWYQQALGQGPQFIFQYYREEENGRGNFPPRFSGLQFPNYSSELNVNALELDDSALYLCASSLPAVFEQFFGPGTRLTVL.

This rearrangement joins TRBV4-2 to TRBJ2-1; the D is unclear. Germline CDR1 reads LGHNA; CDR2 reads YNFKEQ. This CDR3 has 16 amino acids. Trimming pared 4 bases from V and 3 bases from J, leaving 16 bases between. The CDR3 is CASSPAFSANYNEQFF. In DNA form, the CDR3 reads TGTGCCAGCAGCCCCGCGTTCAGTGCTAACTACAATGAGCAGTTCTTC.

This chain joins TRBV19 and TRBJ1-6; maybe TRBD1 (5 bases). This CDR3 comprises 15 residues. CDR1 is LNHDA and CDR2 is SQIVND in the germline V gene (reference sequence). V dropped 6 bases and J dropped 4 bases, with 13 bases sitting between them. In DNA, the CDR3 is TGTGCCAGTAGAGCTCGGGACCAGTATAATTCACCCCTCCACTTT. This codes for CASRARDQYNSPLHF.

This clone was observed a handful of times. The chain is built from TRBV6-2 or TRBV6-3 and TRBJ2-7, with D maybe TRBD1 (5 bases). CDR1 and CDR2 (germline): MNHEY, SVGEGT. The CDR3 runs to 13 residues. Trimming stripped 4 bases from V and 1 base from J, with 8 bases between. The CDR3 DNA reads as TGTGCCAGCAGTTCAGGGATATCCTACGAGCAGTACTTC. Encoded protein: CASSSGISYEQYF.

Only a few counts were recorded for this clone. This chain connects TRBV7-6 to TRBJ2-7, with 10 nucleotides matching TRBD1. CDR1 SGHVS and CDR2 FNYEAQ come from the germline V gene. CDR3 length: 15 residues. With V trimmed by 2 bases and J by 7 bases, 8 bases remained unmatched. This CDR3 is CASSLSWDRGIEQYF. The DNA of the CDR3 is TGTGCCAGCAGCTTAAGTTGGGACAGGGGAATTGAGCAGTACTTC. The full variable domain, its missing parts supplied by reference TRBV7-6 and TRBJ2-7, is GAGVSQSPRYKVTKRGQDVALRCDPISGHVSLYWYRQALGQGPEFLTYFNYEAQQDKSGLPNDRFSAERPEGSISTLTIQRTEQRDSAMYRCASSLSWDRGIEQYFGPGTRLTVT.

This chain connects TRBV7-2 to TRBJ2-1; the D gene could be TRBD1 or TRBD2 (6 bases each). This CDR3 has 13 residues. The V end lost 2 bases, the J end lost 8 bases, and 10 bases lay between the germline ends. The germline V gene has CDR1 SGHTA and CDR2 FQGNSA. CDR3 nucleotides: TGTGCCAGCAGCTTAAACGGGGGCGATGAGCAGTTCTTC. Protein sequence: CASSLNGGDEQFF.

This chain uses TRBV24-1 with TRBJ2-7; D not resolved. This CDR3 has 13 amino acids. Germline loops: CDR1 KGHDR, CDR2 SFDVKD. The V end lost 5 bases, the J end lost 2 bases, and 9 bases lay between the germline ends. The CDR3 spells CATSGSGPYEQYF. The CDR3 DNA sequence: TGTGCCACCAGTGGTTCCGGTCCCTACGAGCAGTACTTC.

In nucleotides, the CDR3 is TGTGCCAGCAGCTTAGCGCAAGTAGCGGGGGGTAATGAGCAGTTCTTC. Its protein product is CASSLAQVAGGNEQFF. The chain recombines TRBV7-2 with TRBJ2-1; 10 bases agree with TRBD2. Looked up from germline, CDR1 is SGHTA and CDR2 is FQGNSA. V was clipped by 0 bases and J by 7 bases; unmatched bases: 6. The CDR3 loop spans 16 amino acids.

This chain connects TRBV12-3 or TRBV12-4 to TRBJ2-5, with a tentative D call TRBD1 (5 bases). With 3 bases removed from V and 5 bases from J, the gap between germline ends came to 10 bases. The CDR3 has 13 amino acids. This chain's CDR3 is CASSLQGKETQYF. DNA of the CDR3: TGTGCCAGCAGTTTGCAGGGAAAGGAGACCCAGTACTTC.

This clone was found once. The chain uses TRBV4-2 and TRBJ1-4, with 7 nucleotides matching TRBD1. Germline assignment: CDR1 LGHNA and CDR2 YNFKEQ. The CDR3 totals 18 residues. Unmatched junction bases numbered 10, after V lost 1 base and J lost 2 bases. The CDR3 is CASSQGSNRGSTNEKLFF. The CDR3 region has the DNA TGTGCCAGCAGCCAAGGAAGTAACAGGGGTTCGACTAATGAAAAACTGTTTTTT.

This chain joins TRBV7-2 and TRBJ2-3; TRBD2 might be the D (5 bases). Germline V gene sequence: CDR1 SGHTA, CDR2 FQGNSA. CDR3 length: 17 amino acids. Trimming pared 5 bases from V and 1 base from J, leaving 19 bases between. The CDR3 DNA follows: TGTGCCAGCAGCCCCACCCTTCTGGGCGGGCGCACAGATACGCAGTATTTT. This sequence encodes CASSPTLLGGRTDTQYF.

The V and J genes are TRBV5-7 and TRBJ1-3; no firm D call. TRBV5-7 falls under the ORF class, with uncertain function. The CDR3 sequence is 14 residues long. V was trimmed by 7 bases and J by 6 bases, leaving 17 bases between them. The CDR3 loop reads CASQYPIKENTIYF. In DNA form, the CDR3 reads TGTGCCAGCCAATATCCTATCAAGGAAAACACCATATATTTT.

This clone occurred once. The chain joins TRBV30 to TRBJ1-2, with 8 bases aligning to TRBD1. Trimming at V came to 2 bases and at J to 8 bases, leaving 4 bases not matched to a gene. The germline gives CDR1 GTSNPN, CDR2 SVGIG (reference sequence). The CDR3 is 12 amino acids. The CDR3 loop reads CAWSQQGDGYTF. The CDR3 DNA sequence: TGTGCCTGGAGTCAACAGGGGGACGGCTACACCTTC.

There are a few counts of this clone. Its ends do not fully match the called genes, so a read error is possible. The V call is TRBV29-1, the J call TRBJ1-5; D gene uncertain. CDR3 length: 12 amino acids. CDR1 SQVTM and CDR2 ANQGSEA come from the germline V gene. CDR3 region: CSAAEGNQPQHF. The CDR3 DNA sequence: TGCAGCGCGGCGGAGGGCAACCAGCCCCAGCATTTT.

The chain combines TRBV11-1 with TRBJ2-3; D uncertain. V was clipped by 5 bases and J by 0 bases, with 12 bases between them. The CDR3 sequence is 15 residues long. CDR1 and CDR2 (germline): SGHAT, FQDESV (reference sequence). In nucleotides, the CDR3 is TGTGCCAGCAGCCGAGACAATCCTAGCACAGATACGCAGTATTTT. Protein product: CASSRDNPSTDTQYF.

The chain carries TRBV7-3 and TRBJ1-1, with D perhaps matching TRBD1 (6 bases). Germline V lookup: CDR1 SGHTA, CDR2 FQGTGA. The CDR3 is made up of 14 amino acids. V was clipped by 5 bases and J by 1 base, with 11 bases between them. The CDR3, as DNA: TGTGCCAGCAGCCTCCTGGACAGGAACACTGAAGCTTTCTTT. Translating it yields CASSLLDRNTEAFF.

The V and J genes are TRBV3-1 (or the pseudogene TRBV3-2) and TRBJ1-1; D call uncertain. CDR3 length equals 13 residues. Germline CDR1 and CDR2: LGHDT and YNNKEL (reference sequence). Deletions cut 4 bases from V and 2 bases from J, with 8 bases between. The DNA for the CDR3 is TGTGCCAGCAGCCGAAAGATAAACACTGAAGCTTTCTTT. Amino acid sequence: CASSRKINTEAFF.

The chain carries TRBV10-3 and TRBJ1-4; unclear D gene. The CDR3 length is 15 residues. CDR1 ENHRY and CDR2 SYGVKD come from the germline V gene. Trimming stripped 3 bases from V and 0 bases from J, with 8 bases between. The DNA for the CDR3 is TGTGCCATCAGTGACCCGGTTGCAACTAATGAAAAACTGTTTTTT. Protein sequence: CAISDPVATNEKLFF.

The genes are TRBV19 and TRBJ2-5; weak D call: TRBD1 (5 bases). Germline lookup yields CDR1 LNHDA and CDR2 SQIVND (reference sequence). V lost 3 bases to trimming and J lost 5 bases, with 16 bases between them. The CDR3 is 15 amino acids. Here the CDR3 reads CASSISRVSAETQYF. The CDR3 DNA follows: TGTGCCAGTAGTATTTCCAGGGTCAGCGCGGAGACCCAGTACTTC.